A selection of T cell receptor beta chains follows, all from one sample in a study of blood T cell repertoires in COVID-19. Here immunoSEQ multiplex PCR was the method, and the copy in TCRdb shows in-frame clones only, minus some. Of 95,000 to 150,000 clones in the sample, approximately 82% were seen once. Sequencing used peripheral blood. These receptors were obtained from a man in his sixties with acute or convalescent COVID-19. The CDR3 runs from the conserved cysteine through the conserved F or W. Fields, in order: V gene, J gene, clone size, D gene, CDR3 DNA, CDR3 protein. D genes are given only for firm matches. Size is omitted from some rows. Given values are once, few, many or a class for expanded clones.

TRBV11-2,TRBJ2-1,once,.,TGTGCCAGCAGCGCTACCCACGGATCCGGGAATGAGCAGTTCTTC,CASSATHGSGNEQFF
TRBV5-1,TRBJ1-4,.,.,TGCGCCAGCAGCTTGTTAAGCGGGAATGAAAAACTGTTTTTT,CASSLLSGNEKLFF
TRBV7-2,TRBJ1-5,.,TRBD1,TGTGCCAGCAGCCCGACAGGGGGCCCCTACCTGCCCCAGCATTTT,CASSPTGGPYLPQHF
TRBV7-3,TRBJ1-1,.,TRBD1,TGTGCCAGCAGCTTACAGGGGGCGAATGAAGCTTTCTTT,CASSLQGANEAFF
TRBV5-1,TRBJ1-1,.,TRBD1,TGCGCCAGCAGCGTGGGACAGGACACTGAAGCTTTCTTT,CASSVGQDTEAFF
TRBV14,TRBJ2-5,.,.,TGTGCCAGCAGCCAAGAGCCAGGAGGGGTGACCCAGTACTTC,CASSQEPGGVTQYF
TRBV30,TRBJ1-5,.,.,TGTGCCTGGAGTGGGGTAAGGGGCTCCTGGCCCCAGCATTTT,CAWSGVRGSWPQHF
TRBV5-1,TRBJ2-5,.,TRBD2,TGCGCCAGCAGCTTGGGACTAGCGGGAGCATCAGAGACCCAGTACTTC,CASSLGLAGASETQYF
TRBV20-1,TRBJ2-5,.,.,TGCAGTGCAGGCGGGACAGAGACCCAGTACTTC,CSAGGTETQYF
TRBV25-1,TRBJ1-5,.,.,TGTGCCAGCAGTCCGGGGGGCGGGAGTCAGCCCCAGCATTTT,CASSPGGGSQPQHF
TRBV4-2,TRBJ1-1,.,TRBD1,TGTGCCAGCAGCCCGACACAGGGGGCAGGAACTGAAGCTTTCTTT,CASSPTQGAGTEAFF
TRBV7-3,TRBJ2-1,.,.,TGTGCCAGCAGTTACGTCGCGACTAGTTACAATGAGCAGTTCTTC,CASSYVATSYNEQFF
TRBV5-4,TRBJ2-2,.,TRBD2,TGTGCCAGCAGCTTCAAACTAGCGGGAGTTAACACCGGGGAGCTGTTTTTT,CASSFKLAGVNTGELFF
TRBV28,TRBJ1-2,few,.,TGTGCCAGCAGTCGGGAGGGCTACACCTTC,CASSREGYTF
TRBV6-6,TRBJ2-7,.,.,TGTGCCAGCAGACGAAGCTCGGGGGGCACCCCACCCTACGAGCAGTACTTC,CASRRSSGGTPPYEQYF
TRBV21-1,TRBJ1-6,.,.,TGTGCCAGCAGCAAAGGAAGGGGCCTTCTTCCCCTCCACTTT,CASSKGRGLLPLHF
TRBV7-3,TRBJ2-6,.,.,TGTGCCAGCAGCCCCCAGTTTGGGGCCAACGTCCTGACTTTC,CASSPQFGANVLTF
TRBV11-2,TRBJ2-3,.,.,TGTGCCAGCAGCTTAATGGGGCTTAATACGCAGTATTTT,CASSLMGLNTQYF
TRBV6-5,TRBJ1-1,.,.,TGTGCCAGCAGCCACCCGGGGAGGGGTGACACTGAAGCTTTCTTT,CASSHPGRGDTEAFF
TRBV19,TRBJ2-3,.,.,TGTGCCAGTAGTATAGTCGGGAACAAGTACACAGATACGCAGTATTTT,CASSIVGNKYTDTQYF
TRBV19,TRBJ1-3,.,TRBD1,TGTGCCAGTAGTGCGACGGGACAGGTCATCTCTGGAAACACCATATATTTT,CASSATGQVISGNTIYF
TRBV7-2,TRBJ2-1,.,TRBD1,TGTGCCAGCAGCTTACGACAGGGGGAGTACAATGAGCAGTTCTTC,CASSLRQGEYNEQFF
TRBV6-5,TRBJ2-3,.,TRBD1,TGTGCCAGCAGTTCAACAGGGGGCACGACAGATACGCAGTATTTT,CASSSTGGTTDTQYF
TRBV29-1,TRBJ2-5,.,TRBD2,TGCAGCGTTTTCAGGACTAGCGGGAGTGAGACCCAGTACTTC,CSVFRTSGSETQYF
TRBV2,TRBJ1-4,.,.,TGTGCCAGCAGTGCAGGTTCAACTAATGAAAAACTGTTTTTT,CASSAGSTNEKLFF
TRBV19,TRBJ1-1,.,.,TGTGCCAGTAGTATAGACTCCCTCAAGCCCACTGAAGCTTTCTTT,CASSIDSLKPTEAFF
TRBV10-3,TRBJ2-7,few,TRBD2,TGTGCCATCAGTTCAGCGGGAGGTCCTGGCTACGAGCAGTACTTC,CAISSAGGPGYEQYF
TRBV6-1,TRBJ1-4,.,.,TGTGCCAGCAGTGAATTCTGGGGGGCAACTAATGAAAAACTGTTTTTT,CASSEFWGATNEKLFF
TRBV6-6,TRBJ2-1,.,.,TGTGCCAGCAGTTCTTACGGCAATGAGCAGTTCTTC,CASSSYGNEQFF
TRBV6-1,TRBJ2-7,.,.,TGTGCCAGCAGTGAATGGCCAACCCCCAGAGAGCAGTACTTC,CASSEWPTPREQYF
TRBV4-1,TRBJ1-1,.,TRBD1,TGCGCCAGCAGCCAATTCGGACAGGGGCGTCAATCCAACACTGAAGCTTTCTTT,CASSQFGQGRQSNTEAFF
TRBV30,TRBJ2-1,.,TRBD1,TGTGCCTGGGGGGGACAGGGAAGGTCAGGGCAGTTCTTC,CAWGGQGRSGQFF